What follows is one T cell receptor (beta chain) and its context. Its antigen is not identified. One entry per CDR3 protein results from TCRdb running MiXCR on the reads. The sample holds around 430,000 distinct CDR3 sequences, about two fifths seen once. Losses at the gene ends were 4 bases for V and 7 bases for J; bases not matched to a gene: 12. The CDR3 length is 16 residues. Germline V lookup: CDR1 DFQATT, CDR2 SNEGSKA (reference sequence). The data belong to a study of T cell repertoires in cytomegalovirus infection. Study as a whole: The study used recently identified HLA-C-restricted and well-studied HLA-B-restricted CMV epitopes. From public TCR beta signatures came an indication of both CMV infection and matching HLA type.

Study-wide findings and caveats: Within the response measured ex vivo, HLA-C-restricted CMV-specific TCR beta clonotypes were dominant. Carriers of CMV plus the relevant HLA were identified by cumulative public TCR beta family frequency.

The gene calls are TRBV20-1 and TRBJ2-1, with 11 nucleotides matching TRBD2. This specimen consisted of cultured PBMCs, obtained from culture after CMV antigen stimulation. The source of this sequence is a human donor in good health (CMV status not recorded). Some clones in this sample may be carry-over from other donors' samples. CDR3: CSATTGTSGKSNEQFF. The CDR3, as DNA: TGCAGTGCTACGACCGGGACTAGCGGTAAATCTAATGAGCAGTTCTTC.